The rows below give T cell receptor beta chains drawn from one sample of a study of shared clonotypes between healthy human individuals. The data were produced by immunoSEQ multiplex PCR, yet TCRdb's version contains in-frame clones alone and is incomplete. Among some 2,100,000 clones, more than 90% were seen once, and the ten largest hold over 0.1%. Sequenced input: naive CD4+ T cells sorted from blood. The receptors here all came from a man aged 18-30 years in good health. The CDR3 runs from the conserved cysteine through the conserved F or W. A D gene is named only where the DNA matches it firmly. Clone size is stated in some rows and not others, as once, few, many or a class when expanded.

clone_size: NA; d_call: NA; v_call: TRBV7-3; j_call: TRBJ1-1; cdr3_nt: TGTGCCAGCAGCCCGGGACTTATGAACACTGAAGCTTTCTTT; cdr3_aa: CASSPGLMNTEAFF
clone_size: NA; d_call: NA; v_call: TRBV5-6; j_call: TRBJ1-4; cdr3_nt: TGTGCCAGCAGCTTGGTTAGGACAGCAACTAATGAAAAACTGTTTTTT; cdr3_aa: CASSLVRTATNEKLFF
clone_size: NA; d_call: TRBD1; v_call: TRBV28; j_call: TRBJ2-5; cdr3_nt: TGTGCCAGCAGTTTCTTGGACAGGGTGCTCCAAGAGACCCAGTACTTC; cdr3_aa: CASSFLDRVLQETQYF
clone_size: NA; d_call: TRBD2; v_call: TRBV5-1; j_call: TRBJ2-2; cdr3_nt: TGCGCCAGCAGCCTGAGGGGAGGGGACACCGGGGAGCTGTTTTTT; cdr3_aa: CASSLRGGDTGELFF
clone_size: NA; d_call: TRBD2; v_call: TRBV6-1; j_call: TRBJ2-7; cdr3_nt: TGTGCCAGCAGTGGGGGACTAGCGGGCCTGGCGTCGAACGAGCAGTACTTC; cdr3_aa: CASSGGLAGLASNEQYF
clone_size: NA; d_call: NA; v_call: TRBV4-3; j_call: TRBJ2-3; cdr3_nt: TGCGCCAGCAGCCGAGACCGCACAGATACGCAGTATTTT; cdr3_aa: CASSRDRTDTQYF
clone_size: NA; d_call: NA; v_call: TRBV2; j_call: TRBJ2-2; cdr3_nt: TGTGCCAGCAGTGAATATTCGGGCGTGAGGGGAGCCGGGGAGCTGTTTTTT; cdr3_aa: CASSEYSGVRGAGELFF
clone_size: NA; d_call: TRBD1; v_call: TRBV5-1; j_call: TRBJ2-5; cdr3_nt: TGCGCCAGCAGCTACGGGTGGCCGGGACAGGGGGAGACCCAGTACTTC; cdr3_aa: CASSYGWPGQGETQYF
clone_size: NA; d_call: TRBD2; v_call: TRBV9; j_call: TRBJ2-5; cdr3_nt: TGTGCCAGCAGCGTAGCGATAGCGGGGACACAAGAGACCCAGTACTTC; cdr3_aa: CASSVAIAGTQETQYF
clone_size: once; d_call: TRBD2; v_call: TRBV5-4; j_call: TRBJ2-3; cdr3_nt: TGTGCCAGCAGCTTGAGGTTAGCGGGGGGTAGCACAGATACGCAGTATTTT; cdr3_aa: CASSLRLAGGSTDTQYF
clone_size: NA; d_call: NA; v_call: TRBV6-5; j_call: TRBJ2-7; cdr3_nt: TGTGCCAGCAGTTACGAGGATTACTACGAGCAGTACTTC; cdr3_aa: CASSYEDYYEQYF
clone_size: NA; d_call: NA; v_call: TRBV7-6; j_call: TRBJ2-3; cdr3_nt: TGTGCCAGCAGCTTAGATATAGCCCTCACAGATACGCAGTATTTT; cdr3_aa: CASSLDIALTDTQYF
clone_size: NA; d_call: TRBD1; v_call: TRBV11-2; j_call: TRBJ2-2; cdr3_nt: TGTGCCAGCCGTCCGGTGGCAGGGGGTTTTTCCGGGGAGCTGTTTTTT; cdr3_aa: CASRPVAGGFSGELFF
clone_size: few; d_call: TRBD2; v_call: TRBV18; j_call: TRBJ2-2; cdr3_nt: TGTGCCAGCTCACCACCGCTAGCGGGATACACCGGGGAGCTGTTTTTT; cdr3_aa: CASSPPLAGYTGELFF
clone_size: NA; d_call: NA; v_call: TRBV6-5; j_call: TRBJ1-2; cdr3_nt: TGTGCCAGCAGTCCGGTGGCCTGGGGCTATGGCTACACCTTC; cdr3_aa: CASSPVAWGYGYTF
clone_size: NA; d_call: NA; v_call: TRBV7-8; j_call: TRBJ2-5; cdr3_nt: TGTGCCAGCAGCTTAGGTGGGGGAGAGACCCAGTACTTC; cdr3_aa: CASSLGGGETQYF
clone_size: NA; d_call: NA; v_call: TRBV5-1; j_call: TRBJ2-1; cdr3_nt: TGCGCCAGCAGCGCCCGGGGAGGTAACTCCTACAATGAGCAGTTCTTC; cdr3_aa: CASSARGGNSYNEQFF
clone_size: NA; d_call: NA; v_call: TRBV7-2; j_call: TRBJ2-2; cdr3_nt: TGTGCCAGCAGGCCCGGGGGAACCGGGGAGCTGTTTTTT; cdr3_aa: CASRPGGTGELFF
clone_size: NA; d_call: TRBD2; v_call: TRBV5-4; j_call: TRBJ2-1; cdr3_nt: TGTGCCAGCAGCTTGAGACTAGCGGGGGGCCACAATGAGCAGTTCTTC; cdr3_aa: CASSLRLAGGHNEQFF
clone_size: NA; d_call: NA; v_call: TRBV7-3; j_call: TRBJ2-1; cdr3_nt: TGTGCCAGCAGCTTAGGTAGCGAGAGAAACAATGAGCAGTTCTTC; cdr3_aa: CASSLGSERNNEQFF
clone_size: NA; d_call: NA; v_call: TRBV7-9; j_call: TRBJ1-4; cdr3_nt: TGTGCCAGCAGCTTACAGGGGTTTAATGAAAAACTGTTTTTT; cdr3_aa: CASSLQGFNEKLFF
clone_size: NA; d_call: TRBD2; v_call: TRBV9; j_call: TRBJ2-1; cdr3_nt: TGTGCCAGCAGCGTATTGCCTAGCGGGGGTGAGCAGTTCTTC; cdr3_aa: CASSVLPSGGEQFF